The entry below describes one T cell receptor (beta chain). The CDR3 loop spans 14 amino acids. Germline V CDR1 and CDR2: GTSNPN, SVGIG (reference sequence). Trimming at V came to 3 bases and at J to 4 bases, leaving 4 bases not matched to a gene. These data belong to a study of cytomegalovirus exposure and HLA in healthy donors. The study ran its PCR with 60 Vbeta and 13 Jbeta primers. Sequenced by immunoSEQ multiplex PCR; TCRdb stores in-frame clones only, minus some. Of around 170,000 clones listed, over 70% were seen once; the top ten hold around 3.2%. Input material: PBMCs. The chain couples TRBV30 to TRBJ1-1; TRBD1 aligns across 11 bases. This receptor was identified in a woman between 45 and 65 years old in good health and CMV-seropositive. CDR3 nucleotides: TGTGCCTGGAGCGCCGGGACAGGGGGCACTGAAGCTTTCTTT. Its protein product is CAWSAGTGGTEAFF.